This TCR beta chain was sequenced during a study of blood T cell repertoires in COVID-19. Study-level background: The samples span acute and convalescent COVID-19 from the United States, Italy and Spain. In each case, the material was cDNA or gDNA derived from T cells, B-cell-depleted T cells, or PBMCs.

In the original workflow: Reference gene primer amplification gave estimated nucleated cell counts. Only in-frame clones appear in the TCRdb table, and some are missing; sequencing was by immunoSEQ multiplex PCR. The DNA gave D and trimming, while V, J and clone size come from that table. This table holds roughly 40,000 clones, roughly 90% found once. The CDR3 has 15 residues. The V and J ends lost 3 bases and 2 bases respectively, with 11 bases between them. Germline V gene lookup returns CDR1 SEHNR and CDR2 FQNEAQ (reference sequence). Sequenced: peripheral blood. This TCR derives from a human donor in a cohort sampled during active COVID-19. The chain is built from TRBV7-9 and TRBJ2-1; tentatively, D is TRBD1 (6 bases). For the CDR3, the DNA is TGTGCCAGCAGCTTCGGACAGAATACCTACAATGAGCAGTTCTTC. It is translated as CASSFGQNTYNEQFF.